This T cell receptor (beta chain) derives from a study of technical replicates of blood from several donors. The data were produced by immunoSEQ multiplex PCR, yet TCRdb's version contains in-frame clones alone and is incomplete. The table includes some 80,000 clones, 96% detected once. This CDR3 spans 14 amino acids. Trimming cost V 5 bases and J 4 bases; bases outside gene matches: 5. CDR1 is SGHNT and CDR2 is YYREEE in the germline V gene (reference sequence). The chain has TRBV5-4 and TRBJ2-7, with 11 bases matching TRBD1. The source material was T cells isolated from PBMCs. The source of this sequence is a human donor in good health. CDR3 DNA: TGTGCCAGCAGTGGGACAGGGGGTCATTACGAGCAGTACTTC. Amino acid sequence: CASSGTGGHYEQYF. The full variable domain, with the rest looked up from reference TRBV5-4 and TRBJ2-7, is ETGVTQSPTHLIKTRGQQVTLRCSSQSGHNTVSWYQQALGQGPQFIFQYYREEENGRGNFPPRFSGLQFPNYSSELNVNALELDDSALYLCASSGTGGHYEQYFGPGTRLTVT.